This T cell receptor (beta chain) was profiled in a study of shared clonotypes between healthy human individuals. Turning to the study itself: For every donor, three CD4 naive, three CD4 memory, two CD8 naive and one CD8 memory plates were used.

Naive-designated CD8 cells lacked CD45RO, were positively enriched for CCR7, and omitted terminally differentiated effector memory CD45RA+ cells. All donors were Caucasian adults living in Nashville, Tennessee. The study's findings and limits: The represented genetic and exposure-history diversity was limited by the small number of donors.

The authors loaded 150 to 250 ng DNA, 30,000 to 35,000 T cell genomes, into sorted-subset replicate PCRs. Profiled with immunoSEQ multiplex PCR; TCRdb holds only in-frame clones, not every one. The sample gives some 800,000 clones, about 92% of which show up once; less than 25% is in the top ten. The ends were cut back, 3 bases at V and 5 bases at J, with 10 bases in the middle. There are 13 residues in the CDR3. Germline-derived CDR1 and CDR2 are MDHEN and SYDVKM. For this clone: Its antigen is not known.

The sequencing input was naive CD8+ T cells sorted from blood. The origin of this receptor is a man younger than 45 in good health. The rearrangement joins TRBV28 to TRBJ2-5; possibly TRBD1 for D (5 bases). In nucleotides, the CDR3 is TGTGCCAGCAGTTTGGGGTCAGGGGAGACCCAGTACTTC. As protein: CASSLGSGETQYF.